The 20 T cell receptor beta chains below all came from one sample that was sequenced in a study of tumor-infiltrating lymphocytes in primary liver carcinoma (dated by TCRdb to about 2017). Total RNA and DNA were co-extracted without cell sorting from roughly 20-30 mg of bulk tissue using the AllPrep DNA/RNA mini kit. TCRdb lists the instrument as Illumina HiSeq 2500. Starting from 500 to 650 ng total RNA, TCRbeta-specific cDNA was produced by reverse transcription with a constant-region primer and ProtoScript II reverse transcriptase. The TCRbeta libraries were prepared through three rounds of nested multiplex PCR following a slightly modified ARM-PCR procedure. The first two PCR rounds used multiplex TRBV1-TRBV30 forward primers with a Cbeta reverse primer, each for around 10 cycles. Starting from the raw public reads, TCRdb applied fastp trimming at Q25, assembled clones with MiXCR and retained in-frame beta chains. Every entry covers one CDR3 protein and lists the most common genes and DNA from its rows. The sample table records 100,000 or so distinct CDR3 sequences; 65% to 75% of these occur just once. The top ten clones comprise 12% of the sample.

The sequenced sample consisted of liver tumor tissue from sampling region 2. The cell subset or site label here, explained by the study, means: tumor region T2, inferior pole. These receptors were taken from a woman in her fifties or sixties with primary liver carcinoma and hepatitis B virus infection.

With regard to this clonotype: Germline is not matched at one junction end, which may reflect a read error. The J gene is TRBJ2-7, the V gene TRBV29-1, with 9 positions matching TRBD2. Germline CDR1 SQVTM, CDR2 ANQGSEA. This CDR3 has 13 residues. CDR3 protein: CSVRGTSSDDQYF. As DNA, the CDR3 is TGTAGCGTGAGGGGGACTAGCAGCGACGATCAGTACTTC.

This clonotype appeared a single time. An end of the junction does not agree with germline; a read error may underlie this. The chain links TRBV6-2 or TRBV6-3 to TRBJ2-2; D is perhaps TRBD2 (5 bases). Germline assignment: CDR1 MNHEY and CDR2 SVGEGT. This CDR3 is built from 12 residues. CDR3 nucleotide sequence: TGTGCCGGATTGACGCCGACCGGGGAGTTGTTTTTT. It codes for CAGLTPTGELFF.

In the case of this clonotype: This clone may be a read error of a much larger clone one base away. Because it lacks the conserved phenylalanine or tryptophan at the end, this CDR3 is likely a read error. CDR3 protein: CASSLGLAGSPQETQYV. CDR3 bases: TGTGCCAGCAGCTTGGGGCTAGCGGGAAGTCCTCAAGAGACCCAGTACGTC. The chain employs TRBV7-9 and TRBJ2-5; TRBD2 matches at 9 bases. CDR3 length: 17 residues. CDR1 SEHNR and CDR2 FQNEAQ come from the germline V gene (reference sequence). Trimming removed 3 bases from V and 2 bases from J; junction bases left unmatched: 10.

On this clonotype itself: The junction differs from germline at one of its ends, possibly a read error. The rearrangement joins TRBV6-5 to TRBJ2-3; weak D call: TRBD2 (5 bases). Germline V gene sequence: CDR1 MNHEY, CDR2 SVGAGI. The CDR3 is made up of 14 amino acids. The CDR3 is CASGNVGATDTRYF. The CDR3 coding sequence is TGTGCCAGCGGTAATGTGGGAGCAACAGATACGCGGTATTTT.

Comments on this clonotype: A much larger clonotype is one base distant, so this may be a read error. The rearrangement joins TRBV6-1 to TRBJ1-2; D uncertain. This CDR3 region has 13 residues. CDR1 MNHNS and CDR2 SASEGT come from the germline V gene. The V end lost 7 bases, the J end lost 4 bases, and 13 bases lay between the germline ends. This CDR3 reads CASTPTDIYGYTF. The CDR3 DNA reads TGTGCCAGCACCCCAACAGATATCTATGGCTACACCTTC.

A note on this clonotype: The junction differs from germline at one of its ends, possibly a read error. This sequence joins TRBV6-5 and TRBJ2-5, with 7 bases that match TRBD2. Germline V gives CDR1 MNHEY, CDR2 SVGAGI. This CDR3 spans 13 amino acids. DNA for the CDR3: TGTGCCAGCAGATCCAGAGGGCGGGAGACCCAATACTTC. It codes for CASRSRGRETQYF.

This chain uses TRBV9 with TRBJ1-6; 11 bases fit TRBD1. Per the germline V gene, CDR1 is SGDLS and CDR2 is YYNGEE. The ends lost 3 bases at V and 8 bases at J; junction bases unmatched: 7. CDR3 size: 16 residues. This CDR3 reads CASSAGTGGRDSPLHF. The CDR3 DNA sequence: TGTGCCAGCAGCGCCGGGACAGGGGGACGGGATTCACCCCTCCACTTT.

Concerning this clonotype: At one boundary the junction diverges from the germline segment, which might be a read error. The chain recombines TRBV11-3 with TRBJ2-7; 10 nucleotides line up with TRBD2. Germline CDR1 reads SGHNT; CDR2 reads YENEEA. The CDR3 contains 20 residues. The CDR3 loop is CASGLEASGRHLRTDYEQYF. The CDR3 DNA sequence: TGTGCCAGCGGCTTAGAAGCTAGCGGGAGACATCTTCGGACAGACTACGAGCAGTACTTC.

Details on this clonotype: A junction end diverges from the germline sequence, so it may reflect a read error. The rearrangement joins TRBV4-1 to TRBJ2-7, with a weak D call TRBD2 (5 bases). CDR3 size: 14 residues. CDR1 and CDR2 from the germline V gene are MGHRA and YSYEKL. CDR3 loop: CASNQAEQSYEQYF. As DNA, the CDR3 is TGCGCCAGCAACCAAGCGGAACAGAGCTACGAGCAGTACTTC.

A note on this clonotype: This sequence may be a read error, since a much larger clone differs from it by one base. This chain connects TRBV12-3 or TRBV12-4 to TRBJ1-1, with D tentatively TRBD1 (5 bases). This CDR3 spans 13 amino acids. CDR3 nucleotide sequence: TGTGCCAGCAGATTTCCAGGGAACACTGAAGCTATCTTT. Its translation is CASRFPGNTEAIF.

This clonotype appeared a few times. Mismatch with germline at one junction end may stem from a read error. This rearrangement joins TRBV29-1 to TRBJ2-1, with D hard to call. Germline V gives CDR1 SQVTM, CDR2 ANQGSEA. The CDR3 totals 13 residues. CDR3 protein: CSVDELRYNEHLF. The CDR3, as DNA: TGCAGCGTTGACGAGTTGCGATACAATGAGCATCTCTTC.

Turning to this clonotype: Since no conserved phenylalanine or tryptophan closes the CDR3, a read error is the likely cause. The limits of the CDR3 on the DNA are not certain, so only TCRdb's listed CDR3 is given. The chain has TRBV11-2 and TRBJ2-2. Germline values: CDR1 SGHAT, CDR2 FQNNGV. The CDR3 has 13 residues if both end residues are counted. CDR3 amino acids: CASSLDRTGELFI.

The chain links TRBV12-5 to TRBJ1-1; unclear D gene. This CDR3 region has 12 residues. The germline CDR1 and CDR2 sequences are LGHNT and FRNRAP. Trimming pared 3 bases from V and 5 bases from J, leaving 7 bases between. The CDR3 DNA sequence: TGTGCTAGTGGTTTCGGAAAAACTGAAGCTTTCTTT. It encodes CASGFGKTEAFF.

This clonotype was seen repeatedly, ten times or more. The rearrangement links TRBV16 to TRBJ2-7, with 8 bases matching TRBD1. Looked up from germline, CDR1 is KGHSY and CDR2 is FQNENV. This CDR3 has 12 residues. Germline trimming cut 4 bases from V and 6 bases from J; bases unmatched to any gene: 2. The CDR3 loop reads CASSRTGREQYF. The DNA for the CDR3 is TGTGCCAGCAGCCGGACAGGGCGCGAGCAGTACTTC.

The CDR3 bases are TGTGCCAGCAGTGAAAAACCCCCCGGGACAGGGCGCAATCAGCCCCAGCATTTT. This gives the protein CASSEKPPGTGRNQPQHF. The genes are TRBV6-1 and TRBJ1-5, with 9 nucleotides matching TRBD1. CDR3 size: 18 residues. J lost 2 bases, V lost 2 bases, and 10 bases had no gene match. CDR1 and CDR2 (germline): MNHNS, SASEGT.

Ten or more counts support this clonotype. The chain joins TRBV12-3 or TRBV12-4 to TRBJ2-5, with 8 nucleotides matching TRBD1. V was pared by 5 bases and J by 1 base, with 6 bases of the junction left unmatched. The CDR3 totals 15 residues. The CDR3 reads CASSPKTGAQETQYF. CDR3 DNA sequence: TGTGCCAGCAGTCCTAAGACAGGGGCCCAAGAGACCCAGTACTTC.

Note on this clonotype: Likely a read error: the CDR3 ends without its conserved phenylalanine or tryptophan. This sequence joins TRBV6-5 and TRBJ1-3, with TRBD1 matching over 7 bases. Losses at the gene ends were 2 bases for V and 4 bases for J; bases not matched to a gene: 2. In germline, CDR1 is MNHEY, CDR2 SVGAGI. The CDR3 spans 14 residues. The CDR3 spells CASSYDRVGNTIYS. The CDR3 bases are TGTGCCAGCAGTTACGACAGGGTCGGAAACACCATATATTCT.

This clonotype was counted once. A read error may produce the germline difference seen at one junction end. This chain links TRBV29-1 with TRBJ1-1, with D uncertain. The CDR3 runs to 11 residues. CDR1 SQVTM and CDR2 ANQGSEA come from the germline V gene. CDR3 in DNA: TGCAGTGTAGCCACCGATGCTATCGCTTCCTTT. Translation: CSVATDAIASF.

A single count supports this clonotype. The V gene is TRBV4-1, the J gene TRBJ2-6, with 7 bases matching TRBD2. The germline V gene encodes CDR1 MGHRA and CDR2 YSYEKL. The CDR3 contains 19 residues. CDR3 loop: CLSSQGLSGQSSGANVLTF. The CDR3 coding sequence is TGCCTCAGCAGCCAAGGGCTTAGCGGGCAAAGCTCTGGGGCCAACGTCCTGACTTTC.

Comment on this clonotype: A junction boundary mismatches the germline segment, possibly from a read error. The chain employs TRBV29-1 and TRBJ2-5; either TRBD1 or TRBD2 may fit D (5 bases each). In germline, CDR1 is SQVTM, CDR2 ANQGSEA. There are 15 residues in the CDR3. For the CDR3, the DNA is TGCAGTGTTGGTTCTGGGGGACCGGGTCTAGAGACCCAGTACTTC. This encodes CSVGSGGPGLETQYF.